The 26 T cell receptor beta chains given below trace back to one sample, sequenced in a study of blood T cell repertoires in COVID-19 (dated by TCRdb to 2020 to 2021). Libraries were constructed by the immunoSEQ multiplex PCR assay. Imported from immuneACCESS, the table was reduced by TCRdb to in-frame sequences with V and J called. These copies leave out some clones; in studies compared against another copy, an unresolved V gene accounts for under half, and the cause of the remainder is not known. The sample table holds tens of thousands of clones, of which about three quarters were seen once. 25% to 30% of the sample belongs to the ten largest clones. Sequencing was done on a sample of peripheral blood. These TCRs come from a woman between 70 and 85 years old with acute or convalescent COVID-19.

V and J are TRBV6-5 and TRBJ2-7; 8 bases map to TRBD2. The V gene end was trimmed by 6 bases and the J gene end by 6 bases; junction bases not matched to a gene: 10. Germline CDR1 is MNHEY and CDR2 is SVGAGI. The CDR3 loop spans 14 amino acids. The CDR3 bases are TGTGCCAGCAGCAGGACTAGCCCTACCCTCGAGCAGTACTTC. Protein product: CASSRTSPTLEQYF.

About this clone: The sample holds other DNA sequences that translate to the same CDR3. V and J are TRBV29-1 and TRBJ1-2; 7 bases are a match to TRBD1. V shed 6 bases and J 4 bases; nucleotides not matched to a gene: 2. There are 11 residues in the CDR3. Germline V gene sequence: CDR1 SQVTM, CDR2 ANQGSEA. CDR3 amino acids: CSVGTVYGYTF. DNA for the CDR3: TGCAGCGTCGGGACAGTCTATGGCTACACCTTC.

This clone has just a few counts. The chain carries TRBV6-1 and TRBJ2-3; 8 bases map to TRBD2. The CDR3 is made up of 15 amino acids. Per germline, CDR1 MNHNS and CDR2 SASEGT. Unmatched junction bases numbered 5, after V lost 3 bases and J lost 3 bases. Written as DNA, the CDR3 is TGTGCCAGCAGTGAGTCGGGAGGGCCGACAGATACGCAGTATTTT. As protein: CASSESGGPTDTQYF.

This sequence joins TRBV6-5 and TRBJ2-1; 8 bases match TRBD2. V shed 7 bases, J shed 2 bases, and the junction held 7 bases outside the gene matches. This CDR3 has 15 residues. Germline CDR1 MNHEY, CDR2 SVGAGI. The CDR3 region is CASILPGGPYNEQFF. DNA of the CDR3: TGTGCCAGCATCCTCCCGGGGGGGCCCTACAATGAGCAGTTCTTC.

The rearrangement uses TRBV6-4 and TRBJ2-3, with 12 bases that match TRBD1. With 8 bases clipped from V and 4 bases from J, the junction kept 1 base outside the gene matches. The CDR3 runs 13 residues. The germline V gene encodes CDR1 MRHNA and CDR2 SNTAGT. Here the CDR3 reads CASGTGGADTQYF. The DNA for the CDR3 is TGTGCCAGCGGGACAGGGGGCGCAGATACGCAGTATTTT.

V is TRBV24-1 and J is TRBJ2-3; D perhaps matches TRBD2 (6 bases). The CDR3 is 14 residues long. Trimming pared 1 base from V and 3 bases from J, leaving 7 bases between. Germline V gene sequence: CDR1 KGHDR, CDR2 SFDVKD. The CDR3 DNA reads TGTGCCACCAGTGATTTTGGAGGGACAGATACGCAGTATTTT. It yields the protein CATSDFGGTDTQYF.

This sequence joins TRBV2 and TRBJ1-1; a weak D match, TRBD1 (6 bases). CDR1 is SNHLY and CDR2 is FYNNEI in the germline V gene. This CDR3 region has 15 residues. V was cut by 2 bases and J by 1 base, with 11 bases left in between. CDR3 sequence reads: CASSENRVGNTEAFF. In nucleotides, the CDR3 is TGTGCCAGCAGTGAAAACAGGGTGGGGAACACTGAAGCTTTCTTT.

The rearrangement uses TRBV4-3 and TRBJ1-1, with D possibly TRBD1 on 6 matching bases. The CDR3 covers 15 residues. Trimming left V 4 bases short and J 5 bases short, with 17 bases between. Germline CDR1 LGHNA, CDR2 YSLEER. CDR3 DNA sequence: TGCGCCAGCAGCCCCTCCTCGACAGGACGAACTGAAGCTTTCTTT. Its translation: CASSPSSTGRTEAFF.

The V gene is TRBV3-1 (or the pseudogene TRBV3-2), the J gene TRBJ1-1; D is unclear. Trimming took 5 bases from V and 4 from J, leaving 17 bases between them. Germline CDR1 LGHDT, CDR2 YNNKEL (reference sequence). The CDR3 is made up of 15 amino acids. CDR3 nucleotide sequence: TGTGCCAGCAGCTCCCATCAGTCTAGGAGCACTGAAGCTTTCTTT. Translating it yields CASSSHQSRSTEAFF.

CDR3 protein: CASQDRENSPLHF. CDR3 DNA: TGTGCCAGCCAAGACAGGGAGAATTCACCCCTCCACTTT. The V gene is TRBV2, the J gene TRBJ1-6; TRBD1 agrees at 7 bases. Germline V CDR1 and CDR2: SNHLY, FYNNEI. The trim removed 8 bases at V and 7 bases at J, leaving 5 bases unmatched. The CDR3 is made up of 13 amino acids.

This clone was found once. The chain has TRBV19 and TRBJ1-2, with 8 bases that match TRBD1. The junction had 7 bases not matched to a gene; V was cut back by 4 bases and J by 3 bases. Germline V lookup: CDR1 LNHDA, CDR2 SQIVND (reference sequence). The CDR3 is made up of 15 amino acids. DNA of the CDR3: TGTGCCAGTAGTAGCGCCAGGGGGCGCGACTATGGCTACACCTTC. This gives the protein CASSSARGRDYGYTF.

The genes are TRBV6-6 and TRBJ1-5, with TRBD1 as a possible D gene (6 bases). Germline V lookup: CDR1 MNHNY, CDR2 SVGAGI (reference sequence). The CDR3 has 14 residues. V lost 5 bases to trimming and J lost 3 bases, with 11 bases between them. CDR3 coding DNA: TGTGCCAGCAGTGTCACAGGGTTCAATCAGCCCCAGCATTTT. Its translation: CASSVTGFNQPQHF.

J is TRBJ1-2 and V is TRBV3-1 (or the pseudogene TRBV3-2); D perhaps matches TRBD1 (5 bases). Deletions cut 0 bases from V and 6 bases from J, with 14 bases between. The CDR3 has 15 amino acids. Germline assignment: CDR1 LGHDT and CDR2 YNNKEL (reference sequence). The CDR3 region is CASSQDNRNEHGYTF. CDR3 DNA: TGTGCCAGCAGCCAAGATAACAGGAACGAACATGGCTACACCTTC.

The chain carries TRBV4-1 and TRBJ1-1; possible D gene TRBD1, 6 bases. Deletions cut 0 bases from V and 8 bases from J, with 16 bases between. CDR3 length: 15 amino acids. Germline V CDR1 and CDR2: MGHRA, YSYEKL. The CDR3 region is CASSQEELADREAFF. The CDR3 DNA is TGCGCCAGCAGCCAAGAGGAGCTAGCGGACAGAGAAGCTTTCTTT.

V and J are TRBV19 and TRBJ2-1; D gene uncertain. Trimming cost V 3 bases and J 6 bases, with 30 bases left between them. The CDR3 extends over 20 amino acids. The germline V gene encodes CDR1 LNHDA and CDR2 SQIVND (reference sequence). The CDR3: CASSIGPYPRRVWWPNEQFF. The CDR3 DNA follows: TGTGCCAGTAGTATCGGCCCTTATCCCAGGCGTGTATGGTGGCCCAATGAGCAGTTCTTC.

This clone was recorded only once. The chain links TRBV27 to TRBJ2-1, with 7 bases matching TRBD2. This CDR3 is built from 15 residues. The V gene's germline CDR1 is MNHEY and CDR2 SMNVEV (reference sequence). With 2 bases clipped from V and 1 base from J, the junction kept 2 bases outside the gene matches. CDR3 amino acids: CASSLAGESYNEQFF. CDR3 DNA sequence: TGTGCCAGCAGTTTAGCGGGAGAGTCCTACAATGAGCAGTTCTTC.

The rearrangement uses TRBV7-2 and TRBJ1-1, with no clear D. V was trimmed by 5 bases and J by 9 bases, leaving 16 bases between them. Germline loops: CDR1 SGHTA, CDR2 FQGNSA. This CDR3 has 13 residues. The CDR3: CASSPPGGAKAFF. The CDR3 region has the DNA TGTGCCAGCAGCCCCCCAGGTGGTGCGAAAGCTTTCTTT.

The chain uses TRBV4-3 and TRBJ1-2, with TRBD1 matching 7 bases. Unmatched junction bases numbered 7, after V lost 2 bases and J lost 7 bases. Germline lookup yields CDR1 LGHNA and CDR2 YSLEER. There are 14 residues in the CDR3. The CDR3 reads CASSQTNRGGGYTF. Here the CDR3 DNA reads TGCGCCAGCAGCCAAACGAACAGGGGAGGTGGCTACACCTTC.

The chain has TRBV30 and TRBJ2-7; TRBD2 matches 7 bases. This CDR3 has 16 amino acids. From germline, CDR1 is GTSNPN and CDR2 SVGIG (reference sequence). V lost 5 bases, J lost 1 base, and 14 bases stayed unmatched. The CDR3 DNA is TGTGCCTGGTTGAGCGGTGGCTGGGGGGGATCCTACGAGCAGTACTTC. This encodes CAWLSGGWGGSYEQYF.

The chain recombines TRBV29-1 with TRBJ2-7, with 9 bases aligning to TRBD1. The CDR3 is 15 residues long. V shed 4 bases and J 1 base; nucleotides not matched to a gene: 8. Germline CDR1 SQVTM, CDR2 ANQGSEA. The CDR3 DNA reads TGCAGCGTTGCCCCCGGGACAGGGTCATCCTACGAGCAGTACTTC. It encodes CSVAPGTGSSYEQYF.

The chain couples TRBV19 to TRBJ2-6; D is possibly TRBD2 (5 bases). CDR1 is LNHDA and CDR2 is SQIVND in the germline V gene (reference sequence). CDR3 length: 16 amino acids. With 4 bases removed from V and 0 bases from J, the gap between germline ends came to 10 bases. CDR3 in DNA: TGTGCCAGTAGTAATTCCGGGGTCTCTGGGGCCAACGTCCTGACTTTC. Its translation: CASSNSGVSGANVLTF.

The rearrangement joins TRBV3-1 (or the pseudogene TRBV3-2) to TRBJ2-7; D is perhaps TRBD2 (6 bases). Germline V gene lookup returns CDR1 LGHDT and CDR2 YNNKEL (reference sequence). The CDR3 loop spans 13 amino acids. Trimming stripped 7 bases from V and 6 bases from J, with 16 bases between. DNA for the CDR3: TGTGCCAGCACCCGAGCGGGCGTTCGCGAGCAGTACTTC. Amino acid sequence: CASTRAGVREQYF.

The genes are TRBV2 and TRBJ1-1; D remains unclear. The germline CDR1 and CDR2 sequences are SNHLY and FYNNEI. The CDR3 is made up of 14 amino acids. The V and J ends lost 2 bases and 3 bases respectively, with 10 bases between them. Here the CDR3 reads CASSEQASYTEAFF. CDR3 in DNA: TGTGCCAGCAGTGAACAAGCGAGTTACACTGAAGCTTTCTTT.

The chain combines TRBV9 with TRBJ2-1; 13 bases match TRBD2. CDR3 size: 16 residues. V shed 4 bases, J shed 4 bases, and the junction held 5 bases outside the gene matches. Germline CDR1 is SGDLS and CDR2 is YYNGEE. In DNA, the CDR3 is TGTGCCAGCAGCACGGGACTAGCGGGACTTTACAATGAGCAGTTCTTC. This encodes CASSTGLAGLYNEQFF.

The rearrangement links TRBV11-2 to TRBJ2-5; tentatively, D is TRBD2 (5 bases). Trimming took 0 bases from V and 5 from J, leaving 19 bases between them. This CDR3 comprises 17 residues. Looked up from germline, CDR1 is SGHAT and CDR2 is FQNNGV. The CDR3 loop reads CASSLDLGSASGETQYF. CDR3 in DNA: TGTGCCAGCAGCTTAGATCTCGGGTCTGCGTCGGGGGAGACCCAGTACTTC.

Here the CDR3 DNA reads TGTGCCAGTAGTCGGGCAGGGGCTCGGCTACCTAGCAATCAGCCCCAGCATTTT. As protein: CASSRAGARLPSNQPQHF. The J gene is TRBJ1-5, the V gene TRBV19, with D perhaps matching TRBD1 (6 bases). There are 18 residues in the CDR3. Trimming took 5 bases from V and 0 from J, leaving 20 bases between them. The V gene's germline CDR1 is LNHDA and CDR2 SQIVND (reference sequence).